This TCR beta chain was retrieved from a study of PD-1 blockade in classical Hodgkin lymphoma. The protocol was immunoSEQ multiplex PCR, while the TCRdb copy is restricted to in-frame clones and leaves out a portion. The sample has more than 13,000 clones; around 90% are singletons. Germline V lookup: CDR1 SQVTM, CDR2 ANQGSEA. The CDR3 runs 14 residues. V gave up 7 bases and J gave up 3 bases, with 19 bases separating them. Time point meaning: cycle 4 day 1 (C4D1), after 6 weeks of nivolumab. Following autologous stem cell transplantation, relapse occurred in every patient, and exposure to brentuximab vedotin varied. Magnetic negative selection isolated CD8+ T cells from thawed PBMCs.

The receptor's source is a human donor with classical Hodgkin lymphoma. The V call is TRBV29-1, the J call TRBJ2-7; tentatively, D is TRBD1 (7 bases). The sequencing here drew on CD8+ T cells from blood, taken before the fourth cycle of nivolumab. This CDR3 reads CSALGQEGFYEQYF. The CDR3 nucleotides are TGCAGCGCCTTAGGACAGGAGGGATTCTACGAGCAGTACTTC.